These 12 T cell receptor beta chains were all obtained from the same sample, sequenced in a study of post-analysis software for immune sequencing data. Findings and limits, study-wide: Roughly 5 TRBV segments (TRBV5-6, TRBV5-1 and TRBV20-1 among them) occurred more frequently in patients than in controls.

Each TCR beta cDNA library carried unique molecular identifiers. TCRdb re-derived calls from the PCR reads in MiXCR, one entry per CDR3 protein. The profile shows 750,000 to 900,000 distinct CDR3 sequences, around 45% of them singletons. Antigens for these TCRs are unknown. The sample comprised blood. Source of these receptors: a girl between 10 and 17 years old with multiple sclerosis.

This clonotype has only a few counts. The J gene is TRBJ2-3, the V gene TRBV4-3; 7 bases fit TRBD2. The CDR3 covers 16 residues. In germline, CDR1 is LGHNA, CDR2 YSLEER. V shed 1 base, J shed 0 bases, and the junction held 4 bases outside the gene matches. CDR3 nucleotides: TGCGCCAGCAGCCAAGGGCTAGCGGCTAGCACAGATACGCAGTATTTT. Its protein is CASSQGLAASTDTQYF.

The rearrangement uses TRBV7-2 and TRBJ2-7, with TRBD2 matching 8 bases. CDR3 length: 16 residues. CDR1 is SGHTA, CDR2 FQGNSA, per germline. Trimming at V came to 1 base and at J to 0 bases, leaving 5 bases not matched to a gene. The CDR3 nucleotides read TGTGCCAGCAGCTTAGAGGCCAGCGGGAGCTCCTACGAGCAGTACTTC. As protein: CASSLEASGSSYEQYF.

This chain connects TRBV3-1 to TRBJ2-1, with TRBD2 matching 12 bases. CDR3 size: 19 residues. Germline V CDR1 and CDR2: LGHDT, YNNKEL (reference sequence). Losses at the gene ends were 4 bases for V and 0 bases for J; bases not matched to a gene: 10. Here the CDR3 DNA reads TGTGCCAGCAGCCCAACCGGGACTAGCGGGCCTAGCTCCTACAATGAGCAGTTCTTC. Amino acid sequence: CASSPTGTSGPSSYNEQFF.

DNA for the CDR3: TGTGCCAGCTCGGGACTAGCGGGATATTCAGATACGCAGTATTTT. This codes for CASSGLAGYSDTQYF. The J gene is TRBJ2-3, the V gene TRBV2; the match to TRBD2 covers 13 bases. V lost 8 bases to trimming and J lost 4 bases; unmatched junction nucleotides: 6. Germline V gene sequence: CDR1 SNHLY, CDR2 FYNNEI. This CDR3 has 15 residues.

This clonotype showed up just a few times. The J gene is TRBJ2-3, the V gene TRBV7-3; TRBD2 agrees at 10 bases. With V trimmed by 5 bases and J by 4 bases, 6 bases remained unmatched. From germline, CDR1 is SGHTA and CDR2 FQGTGA. The CDR3 contains 15 residues. The CDR3 DNA reads TGTGCCAGCAGCCCACCGGGACTAGCGCCAGATACGCAGTATTTT. This encodes CASSPPGLAPDTQYF.

The rearrangement links TRBV7-2 to TRBJ1-2; D is unclear. V was clipped by 8 bases and J by 8 bases, with 12 bases between them. There are 11 residues in the CDR3. In germline, CDR1 is SGHTA, CDR2 FQGNSA. The CDR3 protein is CASGKHGGYTF. In nucleotides, the CDR3 is TGTGCCAGCGGTAAGCACGGCGGCTACACCTTC.

The rearrangement links TRBV28 to TRBJ1-5; 7 bases fit TRBD1. The CDR3 has 14 residues. The trim removed 5 bases at V and 5 bases at J, leaving 6 bases unmatched. Germline V gives CDR1 MDHEN, CDR2 SYDVKM. The CDR3 nucleotides read TGTGCCAGCAGTCCCGACAGGGTCTATCAGCCCCAGCATTTT. Protein sequence: CASSPDRVYQPQHF.

This clonotype has a count of ten or more. The rearrangement joins TRBV11-2 to TRBJ2-5, with 11 bases aligning to TRBD2. The J segment lost 4 bases and the V segment lost 5 bases, leaving 6 bases of the junction unmatched. The germline V gene encodes CDR1 SGHAT and CDR2 FQNNGV. The length of the CDR3 is 15 residues. The DNA of the CDR3 is TGTGCCAGCAGCCATGGGACTAGCGGACGAGAGACCCAGTACTTC. Protein: CASSHGTSGRETQYF.

The chain joins TRBV27 to TRBJ1-2, with D unclear. The CDR3 consists of 13 residues. Germline CDR1 is MNHEY and CDR2 is SMNVEV (reference sequence). V dropped 4 bases and J dropped 2 bases, with 8 bases sitting between them. CDR3 amino acids: CASSSTLNYGYTF. The CDR3, as DNA: TGTGCCAGCAGTTCTACCTTGAACTATGGCTACACCTTC.

The sample holds a few counts of this clonotype. The chain links TRBV6-2 or TRBV6-3 to TRBJ2-5; D may correspond to TRBD1 or TRBD2 (5 bases each). V shed 6 bases and J shed 1 base, with 15 bases lying between them. CDR3 length: 15 amino acids. Germline V gene sequence: CDR1 MNHEY, CDR2 SVGEGT. CDR3 in amino acids: CASSYTAGAQETQYF. For the CDR3, the DNA is TGTGCCAGCAGCTATACAGCCGGGGCCCAAGAGACCCAGTACTTC.

V gene TRBV5-6 combines with J gene TRBJ2-5; 9 nucleotides match TRBD1. After removal of 4 bases from V and 5 bases from J, the junction contained 12 bases not matched to a gene. The CDR3 length is 16 residues. Per the germline V gene, CDR1 is SGHDT and CDR2 is YYEEEE. The CDR3 DNA is TGTGCCAGCAGCCCCGGGACAGGGTTGGGAGGGGAGACCCAGTACTTC. Encoded protein: CASSPGTGLGGETQYF.

The rearrangement joins TRBV3-1 to TRBJ1-2; TRBD1 is a possible D gene (5 bases). This CDR3 comprises 13 residues. Germline V gene sequence: CDR1 LGHDT, CDR2 YNNKEL (reference sequence). The germline V and J ends were trimmed by 4 bases and 7 bases, with 13 bases remaining between them. In DNA, the CDR3 is TGTGCCAGCAGCCCAGGGTTTGGTGGTGGCTACACCTTC. This sequence encodes CASSPGFGGGYTF.